The 29 T cell receptor beta chains presented below share a single source sample, sequenced in a study of blood T cell repertoires in COVID-19. Repertoires were generated with immunoSEQ multiplex PCR, while TCRdb's copy carries only in-frame clones and drops some. The table has 110,000 or so clones, about 86% seen once; the top ten hold approximately 2.3%. The sequenced sample was peripheral blood. The source is a woman aged 50 to 60 with acute or convalescent COVID-19.

The rearrangement links TRBV20-1 to TRBJ2-5; 9 bases agree with TRBD2. J lost 5 bases, V lost 3 bases, and 4 bases had no gene match. The CDR3 spans 13 residues. Germline CDR1 is DFQATT and CDR2 is SNEGSKA (reference sequence). CDR3 amino acids: CSASSGSAETQYF. CDR3 coding DNA: TGCAGTGCTAGTAGCGGGAGTGCGGAGACCCAGTACTTC.

This clone was seen only once. V and J are TRBV19 and TRBJ2-1; 14 bases line up with TRBD2. This CDR3 has 19 residues. Germline loops: CDR1 LNHDA, CDR2 SQIVND (reference sequence). V lost 3 bases and J lost 7; bases outside the gene matches: 14. CDR3 residues: CASSIFPRLAGGIWNEQFF. CDR3 in DNA: TGTGCCAGTAGTATTTTCCCCCGACTAGCGGGAGGGATTTGGAATGAGCAGTTCTTC.

The V gene is TRBV24-1, the J gene TRBJ2-3; 9 bases are shared with TRBD2. Germline V gene data show CDR1 as KGHDR and CDR2 as SFDVKD. The V and J ends lost 5 bases and 0 bases, in that order; junction bases with no gene match: 8. This CDR3 comprises 17 residues. This CDR3 is CATSGGGTSSSTDTQYF. The CDR3 nucleotides are TGTGCCACCAGTGGTGGGGGGACTAGCAGTAGCACAGATACGCAGTATTTT.

The chain is built from TRBV30 and TRBJ1-1; D is unclear. V dropped 5 bases and J dropped 7 bases, with 11 bases sitting between them. CDR3 length: 11 residues. Per the germline V gene, CDR1 is GTSNPN and CDR2 is SVGIG (reference sequence). The CDR3 reads CAWASGIEAFF. The CDR3 DNA sequence: TGTGCCTGGGCCTCAGGAATTGAAGCTTTCTTT.

This rearrangement joins TRBV6-5 to TRBJ1-2, with D hard to call. The CDR3 totals 11 residues. V lost 8 bases and J lost 1, with 5 bases in between. Germline V gene sequence: CDR1 MNHEY, CDR2 SVGAGI. The CDR3 nucleotides read TGTGCCAGCGGGCTTAACTATGGCTACACCTTC. This translates into CASGLNYGYTF.

The V call is TRBV11-2, the J call TRBJ1-5; D possibly corresponds to TRBD1 (5 bases). Germline V gives CDR1 SGHAT, CDR2 FQNNGV. The germline V and J ends were trimmed by 3 bases and 7 bases, with 10 bases remaining between them. The CDR3 is 13 amino acids. The CDR3 DNA follows: TGTGCCAGCAGCTTCCAAGGGGCACAGCCCCAGCATTTT. This encodes CASSFQGAQPQHF.

V usage is TRBV4-2 and J usage is TRBJ1-2; D is unclear. CDR1 LGHNA and CDR2 YNFKEQ come from the germline V gene. Deletions cut 0 bases from V and 8 bases from J, with 7 bases between. This CDR3 is 12 amino acids long. The CDR3 protein is CASSQESGGYTF. The CDR3 DNA is TGTGCCAGCAGCCAAGAGTCGGGAGGCTACACCTTC.

J is TRBJ2-5 and V is TRBV7-2; TRBD2 aligns across 12 bases. Germline assignment: CDR1 SGHTA and CDR2 FQGNSA. The junction had 1 base not matched to a gene; V was cut back by 1 base and J by 1 base. This CDR3 has 16 amino acids. The CDR3 coding sequence is TGTGCCAGCAGCTTAGGGACTAGCGGGGCCCAAGAGACCCAGTACTTC. Its protein product is CASSLGTSGAQETQYF.

This rearrangement joins TRBV4-2 to TRBJ2-1, with 8 bases lining up with TRBD2. The V and J ends lost 8 bases and 0 bases, in that order; junction bases with no gene match: 3. This CDR3 has 14 residues. Germline CDR1 LGHNA, CDR2 YNFKEQ. CDR3 bases: TGTGCCAGCGGCGGGAGGAGCTCCTACAATGAGCAGTTCTTC. The encoded protein is CASGGRSSYNEQFF.

For this clone: The junction differs from germline at one of its ends, possibly a read error. The chain combines TRBV20-1 with TRBJ2-7; a possible D gene is TRBD2 (6 bases). The CDR3 contains 14 residues. Germline-derived CDR1 and CDR2 are DFQATT and SNEGSKA (reference sequence). In DNA form, the CDR3 reads TGCAGTGCTAGTCACCGGCCAGTGCGGGCGAGGAGGGACTTC. It encodes CSASHRPVRARRDF.

This clone has only one observation. This chain connects TRBV6-5 to TRBJ1-1; no definite D call. V lost 2 bases, J lost 1 base, and 14 bases lay in between. CDR3 length equals 16 residues. Per the germline V gene, CDR1 is MNHEY and CDR2 is SVGAGI. CDR3: CASSYVWATGNTEAFF. In nucleotides, the CDR3 is TGTGCCAGCAGTTACGTTTGGGCTACCGGGAACACTGAAGCTTTCTTT.

The chain employs TRBV3-1 (or the pseudogene TRBV3-2) and TRBJ2-5; 8 nucleotides line up with TRBD2. Trimming cost V 0 bases and J 2 bases; bases outside gene matches: 8. The CDR3 totals 17 residues. Per the germline V gene, CDR1 is LGHDT and CDR2 is YNNKEL (reference sequence). The DNA for the CDR3 is TGTGCCAGCAGCCAAGAGGCGGCGGGGGGTAGGCAAGAGACCCAGTACTTC. Translating it yields CASSQEAAGGRQETQYF.

This sequence joins TRBV7-9 and TRBJ2-2; D not certain. This CDR3 has 14 residues. Between the trimmed V and J ends, which lost 5 bases and 0 bases, there was a span of 7 bases. Per germline, CDR1 SEHNR and CDR2 FQNEAQ (reference sequence). The CDR3 region has the DNA TGTGCCAGCAGCCAGAACACGAACACCGGGGAGCTGTTTTTT. It translates to CASSQNTNTGELFF.

The sample holds a few counts of this clone. This chain uses TRBV14 with TRBJ2-2; 7 nucleotides agree with TRBD2. Germline lookup yields CDR1 SGHDN and CDR2 FVKESK. This CDR3 has 14 residues. Trimming at V came to 5 bases and at J to 6 bases, leaving 6 bases not matched to a gene. The CDR3 loop is CASSAREVSGELFF. In nucleotides, the CDR3 is TGTGCCAGCAGCGCCCGGGAGGTGTCCGGGGAGCTGTTTTTT.

The chain is built from TRBV9 and TRBJ2-7, with D possibly matching TRBD1 (5 bases). CDR1 and CDR2 from the germline V gene are SGDLS and YYNGEE. This CDR3 region has 14 residues. V shed 0 bases and J shed 6 bases, with 13 bases lying between them. CDR3 DNA sequence: TGTGCCAGCAGCGTAGCTCTGTGGGGCAGCGAGCAGTACTTC. Translated, it gives CASSVALWGSEQYF. The full variable domain, with the rest looked up from reference TRBV9 and TRBJ2-7, is DSGVTQTPKHLITATGQRVTLRCSPRSGDLSVYWYQQSLDQGLQFLIQYYNGEERAKGNILERFSAQQFPDLHSELNLSSLELGDSALYFCASSVALWGSEQYFGPGTRLTVT.

This clone has more than one count but fewer than ten. The chain combines TRBV11-3 with TRBJ1-2; the match to TRBD1 covers 7 bases. The CDR3 is 16 amino acids. Unmatched junction bases numbered 9, after V lost 5 bases and J lost 0 bases. The germline V gene has CDR1 SGHNT and CDR2 YENEEA. As DNA, the CDR3 is TGTGCCAGCAGCCCAGACAGGGTTGGGTCTAACTATGGCTACACCTTC. This encodes CASSPDRVGSNYGYTF. Together with reference TRBV11-3 and TRBJ1-2, the CDR3 gives the full variable domain: EAGVVQSPRYKIIEKKQPVAFWCNPISGHNTLYWYLQNLGQGPELLIRYENEEAVDDSQLPKDRFSAERLKGVDSTLKIQPAELGDSAVYLCASSPDRVGSNYGYTFGSGTRLTVV.

This chain connects TRBV28 to TRBJ1-1; TRBD1 matches at 7 bases. With V trimmed by 1 base and J by 5 bases, 4 bases remained unmatched. Germline V gene sequence: CDR1 MDHEN, CDR2 SYDVKM. This CDR3 has 14 amino acids. DNA for the CDR3: TGTGCCAGCAGTTTATACCACAGGGGAACTGAAGCTTTCTTT. This encodes CASSLYHRGTEAFF.

The chain carries TRBV3-1 (or the pseudogene TRBV3-2) and TRBJ2-7, with a possible D match to TRBD1 (5 bases). V lost 4 bases and J lost 6, with 10 bases in between. Germline assignment: CDR1 LGHDT and CDR2 YNNKEL (reference sequence). The CDR3 contains 12 residues. The CDR3 reads CASSPGHLEQYF. CDR3 sequence (DNA): TGTGCCAGCAGCCCCGGACACCTCGAGCAGTACTTC.

This clone has only one observation. The rearrangement uses TRBV29-1 and TRBJ2-4; 11 bases are a match to TRBD2. With 6 bases clipped from V and 5 bases from J, the junction kept 6 bases outside the gene matches. Germline values: CDR1 SQVTM, CDR2 ANQGSEA. The CDR3 length is 14 residues. CDR3 sequence (DNA): TGCAGCGTACGACTAGCGGGATGGCAAAACATTCAGTACTTC. Translated, it gives CSVRLAGWQNIQYF.

Only one count was recorded for this clone. This chain connects TRBV18 to TRBJ1-1; perhaps TRBD1 as D (5 bases). Germline V gene sequence: CDR1 KGHSH, CDR2 LQKENI. V lost 0 bases and J lost 10, with 21 bases in between. The CDR3 has 16 amino acids. Here the CDR3 DNA reads TGTGCCAGCTCACCACCGGGGTATCAGGGTCTTCTAGGAGCTTTCTTT. Its translation is CASSPPGYQGLLGAFF.

CDR3 coding DNA: TGTGCCAGCAGCCATTTGACAGGGGGCACCTATGGCTACACCTTC. Amino acid sequence: CASSHLTGGTYGYTF. The rearrangement links TRBV7-9 to TRBJ1-2; TRBD1 aligns across 10 bases. The CDR3 covers 15 residues. Trimming took 5 bases from V and 4 from J; bases not matched to a gene: 7. Germline loops: CDR1 SEHNR, CDR2 FQNEAQ (reference sequence).

V usage is TRBV3-1 (or the pseudogene TRBV3-2) and J usage is TRBJ1-2; D perhaps matches TRBD1 (6 bases). The CDR3 sequence is 15 residues long. The V gene's germline CDR1 is LGHDT and CDR2 YNNKEL (reference sequence). V was shortened by 2 bases and J by 6 bases, with 16 bases between the two germline ends. The CDR3 bases are TGTGCCAGCAGCCAACTATCCAGGGGTAATAATGGCTACACCTTC. Translating gives CASSQLSRGNNGYTF.

The chain combines TRBV6-6 with TRBJ1-3; 8 nucleotides line up with TRBD1. The CDR3 is 14 residues long. With 7 bases clipped from V and 2 bases from J, the junction kept 4 bases outside the gene matches. From germline, CDR1 is MNHNY and CDR2 SVGAGI (reference sequence). In nucleotides, the CDR3 is TGTGCCAGCAAGCTGACAGGGGCTGGAAACACCATATATTTT. Its protein is CASKLTGAGNTIYF.

A few counts support this clone. The chain couples TRBV3-1 (or the pseudogene TRBV3-2) to TRBJ1-5; tentative D call: TRBD1 (6 bases). V shed 1 base and J shed 6 bases, with 10 bases lying between them. The CDR3 has 14 amino acids. Germline assignment: CDR1 LGHDT and CDR2 YNNKEL (reference sequence). This CDR3 reads CASSQVLGAQPQHF. For the CDR3, the DNA is TGTGCCAGCAGCCAAGTGCTGGGGGCTCAGCCCCAGCATTTT.

This chain uses TRBV30 with TRBJ1-1; 7 bases line up with TRBD1. The CDR3 loop spans 15 amino acids. Germline CDR1 is GTSNPN and CDR2 is SVGIG (reference sequence). V shed 3 bases and J 3 bases; nucleotides not matched to a gene: 10. The CDR3 loop is CAWSPRGTADTEAFF. The CDR3 DNA reads TGTGCCTGGAGCCCACGTGGGACAGCCGACACTGAAGCTTTCTTT.

The genes are TRBV2 and TRBJ1-5; D remains unclear. Trimming left V 5 bases short and J 2 bases short, with 10 bases between. The CDR3 has 14 amino acids. The V gene's germline CDR1 is SNHLY and CDR2 FYNNEI. CDR3 protein: CASSRLDGNQPQHF. CDR3 DNA: TGTGCCAGCAGTCGACTTGATGGCAATCAGCCCCAGCATTTT.

The chain carries TRBV30 and TRBJ1-1, with no clear D. Germline CDR1 and CDR2: GTSNPN and SVGIG (reference sequence). The CDR3 covers 9 residues. CDR3 in DNA: TGTATTAGGAACACTGAAGCTTTCTTT. Translating it yields CIRNTEAFF.

V gene TRBV10-3 combines with J gene TRBJ1-5; 8 bases align to TRBD1. There are 13 residues in the CDR3. Germline CDR1 and CDR2: ENHRY and SYGVKD. V was clipped by 10 bases and J by 5 bases; unmatched bases: 7. Written as DNA, the CDR3 is TGTGCCACCACCCGACAGGGGCATCAGCCCCAGCATTTT. Translated, it gives CATTRQGHQPQHF.

V gene TRBV7-9 combines with J gene TRBJ1-2; D gene ambiguous. The germline CDR1 and CDR2 sequences are SEHNR and FQNEAQ (reference sequence). The CDR3 is 14 residues long. The ends were cut back, 5 bases at V and 3 bases at J, with 13 bases in the middle. CDR3 protein: CASSGPAEHYGYTF. The CDR3 DNA is TGTGCCAGCAGCGGCCCGGCGGAGCACTATGGCTACACCTTC.